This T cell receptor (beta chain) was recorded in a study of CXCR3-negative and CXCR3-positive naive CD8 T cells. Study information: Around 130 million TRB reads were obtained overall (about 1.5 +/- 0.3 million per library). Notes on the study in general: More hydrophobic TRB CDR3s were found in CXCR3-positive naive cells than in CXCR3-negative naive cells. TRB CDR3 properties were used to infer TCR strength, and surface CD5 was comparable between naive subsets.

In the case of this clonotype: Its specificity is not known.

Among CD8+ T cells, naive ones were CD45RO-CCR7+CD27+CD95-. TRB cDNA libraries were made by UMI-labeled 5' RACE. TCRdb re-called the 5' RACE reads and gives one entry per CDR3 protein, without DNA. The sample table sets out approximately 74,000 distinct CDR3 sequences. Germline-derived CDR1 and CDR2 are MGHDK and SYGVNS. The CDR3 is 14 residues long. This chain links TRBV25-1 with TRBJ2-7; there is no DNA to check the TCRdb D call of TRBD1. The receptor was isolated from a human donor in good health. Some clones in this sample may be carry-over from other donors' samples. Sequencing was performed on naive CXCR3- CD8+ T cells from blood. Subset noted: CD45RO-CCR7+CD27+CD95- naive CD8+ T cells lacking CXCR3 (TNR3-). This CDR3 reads CASSEGQGDAEQYF.